Shown below are 13 T cell receptor beta chains from a single sample sequenced in a study of cytomegalovirus exposure and HLA in healthy donors. It was with 60 Vbeta and 13 Jbeta primers that the PCR ran. Here immunoSEQ multiplex PCR was the method, and the copy in TCRdb shows in-frame clones only, minus some. This specimen shows tens of thousands of clones; the ten leading clones hold under 1.4%. The source material was PBMCs. The receptors stem from a woman in her 40s in good health and CMV-seronegative.

The V call is TRBV7-2, the J call TRBJ2-7; 10 nucleotides match TRBD2. Germline V gene lookup returns CDR1 SGHTA and CDR2 FQGNSA. The CDR3 covers 16 residues. Trimming took 1 base from V and 2 from J; bases not matched to a gene: 5. Here the CDR3 reads CASSLVLAGRTYEQYF. The DNA for the CDR3 is TGTGCCAGCAGCTTAGTACTAGCGGGACGGACCTACGAGCAGTACTTC.

This chain joins TRBV13 and TRBJ2-1; a weak D match, TRBD1 (6 bases). CDR1 and CDR2 (germline): PRHDT, FYEKMQ (reference sequence). The CDR3 covers 14 residues. Trimming cost V 4 bases and J 8 bases, with 15 bases left between them. CDR3 in DNA: TGTGCCAGCAGCTCAGGGGCGCCAGGCGATGAGCAGTTCTTC. Its protein product is CASSSGAPGDEQFF.

Note on this clone: Other DNA sequences in this sample translate to the same CDR3. V gene TRBV9 combines with J gene TRBJ1-3; D is possibly TRBD1 (5 bases). Trimming removed 4 bases from V and 1 base from J, with 12 bases in between. CDR1 is SGDLS, CDR2 YYNGEE, per germline. There are 15 residues in the CDR3. For the CDR3, the DNA is TGTGCCAGCAGCTCTCAGGGTTCATCTGGAAACACCATATATTTT. This sequence encodes CASSSQGSSGNTIYF.

This chain uses TRBV7-9 with TRBJ1-1; D is uncertain. Per the germline V gene, CDR1 is SEHNR and CDR2 is FQNEAQ (reference sequence). This CDR3 is 12 amino acids long. The V and J ends lost 2 bases and 4 bases respectively, with 5 bases between them. The CDR3 loop is CASSLQVTEAFF. The DNA of the CDR3 is TGTGCCAGCAGCTTACAGGTCACTGAAGCTTTCTTT. Complete variable domain (other parts from reference TRBV7-9 and TRBJ1-1): DTGVSQNPRHKITKRGQNVTFRCDPISEHNRLYWYRQTLGQGPEFLTYFQNEAQLEKSRLLSDRFSAERPKGSFSTLEIQRTEQGDSAMYLCASSLQVTEAFFGQGTRLTVV.

The chain has TRBV5-4 and TRBJ2-7; TRBD2 is a possible D gene (5 bases). Germline V gene lookup returns CDR1 SGHNT and CDR2 YYREEE (reference sequence). CDR3 length equals 15 residues. Deletions cut 3 bases from V and 5 bases from J, with 18 bases between. CDR3 coding DNA: TGTGCCAGCAGCTCCAAGCGGACCCCGGGGAACGAGCAGTACTTC. Protein sequence: CASSSKRTPGNEQYF.

This chain links TRBV6-5 with TRBJ1-1; TRBD1 might be the D (6 bases). The CDR3 sequence is 15 residues long. CDR1 MNHEY and CDR2 SVGAGI come from the germline V gene. V was shortened by 2 bases and J by 5 bases, with 15 bases between the two germline ends. CDR3 in amino acids: CASSYTGFGGTEAFF. CDR3 nucleotides: TGTGCCAGCAGTTACACAGGGTTTGGCGGGACTGAAGCTTTCTTT.

The chain uses TRBV9 and TRBJ2-2; TRBD2 matches 7 bases. J was trimmed by 6 bases and V by 0 bases; bases with no gene match: 2. The CDR3 is 14 residues long. From germline, CDR1 is SGDLS and CDR2 YYNGEE. The CDR3 DNA reads TGTGCCAGCAGCGTAGGCGGGAGACCCGGGGAGCTGTTTTTT. This translates into CASSVGGRPGELFF. Supplemented by reference TRBV9 and TRBJ2-2, the full variable domain reads DSGVTQTPKHLITATGQRVTLRCSPRSGDLSVYWYQQSLDQGLQFLIQYYNGEERAKGNILERFSAQQFPDLHSELNLSSLELGDSALYFCASSVGGRPGELFFGEGSRLTVL.

The chain uses TRBV11-2 and TRBJ2-7; 8 positions match TRBD2. There are 15 residues in the CDR3. V dropped 1 base and J dropped 7; count of bases not matched to a gene: 9. In germline, CDR1 is SGHAT, CDR2 FQNNGV. CDR3 residues: CASSLVPGGHGEQYF. In DNA, the CDR3 is TGTGCCAGCAGCTTAGTTCCGGGAGGGCATGGTGAGCAGTACTTC.

The V and J genes are TRBV7-3 and TRBJ2-3; 13 bases match TRBD2. Germline values: CDR1 SGHTA, CDR2 FQGTGA. V trimming: 6 bases; J trimming: 4 bases; junction bases outside the gene matches: 10. The CDR3 runs to 17 residues. The CDR3 nucleotides read TGTGCCAGCAGTCCTACTAGCGGGAGGGCCGGGGCAGATACGCAGTATTTT. Its protein product is CASSPTSGRAGADTQYF.

The V and J genes are TRBV28 and TRBJ2-7; tentative D call: TRBD1 (5 bases). The CDR3 is 14 residues long. The germline V gene encodes CDR1 MDHEN and CDR2 SYDVKM. Trimming cost V 7 bases and J 3 bases, with 16 bases left between them. CDR3 sequence: CASIRAGPFYEQYF. CDR3 DNA sequence: TGTGCCAGCATACGGGCAGGGCCCTTCTACGAGCAGTACTTC.

On this clone: Different DNA sequences within this sample yield the same CDR3. The V call is TRBV7-3, the J call TRBJ2-5, with 9 positions matching TRBD1. Germline lookup yields CDR1 SGHTA and CDR2 FQGTGA. This CDR3 region has 13 residues. V lost 4 bases, J lost 5 bases, and 2 bases stayed unmatched. CDR3 nucleotide sequence: TGTGCCAGCAGCTCCGGACAGGGGGAGACCCAGTACTTC. It is translated as CASSSGQGETQYF.

The gene calls are TRBV18 and TRBJ2-7, with D maybe TRBD2 (5 bases). The CDR3 sequence is 14 residues long. V was pared by 3 bases and J by 4 bases, with 13 bases between. The germline CDR1 and CDR2 sequences are KGHSH and LQKENI. CDR3 sequence reads: CASSPGKGLYEQYF. The CDR3 DNA reads as TGTGCCAGCTCACCCGGGAAAGGGCTTTACGAGCAGTACTTC.

This sequence joins TRBV29-1 and TRBJ1-1; D ambiguous. Germline lookup yields CDR1 SQVTM and CDR2 ANQGSEA. The ends were cut back, 7 bases at V and 6 bases at J, with 15 bases in the middle. The CDR3 is 12 residues long. The CDR3 protein is CSGGEGFAEAFF. In DNA, the CDR3 is TGCAGCGGTGGCGAGGGATTCGCTGAAGCTTTCTTT.